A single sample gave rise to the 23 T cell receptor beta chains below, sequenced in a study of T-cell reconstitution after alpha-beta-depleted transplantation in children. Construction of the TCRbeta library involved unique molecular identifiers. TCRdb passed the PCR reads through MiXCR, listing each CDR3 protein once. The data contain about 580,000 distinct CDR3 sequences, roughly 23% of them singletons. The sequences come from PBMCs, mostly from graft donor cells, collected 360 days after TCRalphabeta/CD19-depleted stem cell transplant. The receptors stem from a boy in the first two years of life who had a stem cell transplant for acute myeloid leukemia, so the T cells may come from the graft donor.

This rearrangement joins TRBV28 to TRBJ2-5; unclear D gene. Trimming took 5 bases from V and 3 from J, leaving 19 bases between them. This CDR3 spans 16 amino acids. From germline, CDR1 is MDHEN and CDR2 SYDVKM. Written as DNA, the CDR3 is TGTGCCAGCAGTACCCTCCAGGACGTGCCCGAAGAGACCCAGTACTTC. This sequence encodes CASSTLQDVPEETQYF.

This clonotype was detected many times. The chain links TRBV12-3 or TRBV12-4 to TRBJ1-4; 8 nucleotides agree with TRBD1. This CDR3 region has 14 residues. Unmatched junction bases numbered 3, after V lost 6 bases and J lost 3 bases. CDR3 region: CASRGQASNEKLFF. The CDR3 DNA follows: TGTGCCAGCAGGGGACAGGCTTCTAATGAAAAACTGTTTTTT.

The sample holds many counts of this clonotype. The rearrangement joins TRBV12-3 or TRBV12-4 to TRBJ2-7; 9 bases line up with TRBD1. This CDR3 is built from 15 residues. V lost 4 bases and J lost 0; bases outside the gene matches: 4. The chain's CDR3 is CASSSGTGSSYEQYV. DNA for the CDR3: TGTGCCAGCAGTTCCGGGACAGGGAGCTCCTACGAGCAGTACGTC.

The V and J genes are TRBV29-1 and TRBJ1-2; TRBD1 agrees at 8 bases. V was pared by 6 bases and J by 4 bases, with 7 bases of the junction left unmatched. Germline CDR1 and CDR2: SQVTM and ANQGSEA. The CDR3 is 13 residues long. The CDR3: CSVGIDRGYGYTF. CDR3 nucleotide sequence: TGCAGCGTAGGAATAGACAGGGGCTATGGCTACACCTTC.

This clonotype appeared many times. The CDR3 protein is CASSYVDREKNIQYF. CDR3 DNA: TGTGCCAGCAGTTACGTAGACAGGGAGAAAAACATTCAGTACTTC. J is TRBJ2-4 and V is TRBV6-5, with 7 nucleotides matching TRBD1. The CDR3 length is 15 residues. The J segment lost 4 bases and the V segment lost 2 bases, leaving 5 bases of the junction unmatched. Germline values: CDR1 MNHEY, CDR2 SVGAGI.

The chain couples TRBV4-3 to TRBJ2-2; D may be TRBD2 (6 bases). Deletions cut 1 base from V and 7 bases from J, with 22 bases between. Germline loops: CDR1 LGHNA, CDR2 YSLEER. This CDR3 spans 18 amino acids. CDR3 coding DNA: TGCGCCAGCAGCCAAGTCGGTTCCAAGGGGCGGGGAGTCGGGGAGCTGTTTTTT. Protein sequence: CASSQVGSKGRGVGELFF.

CDR3 nucleotides: TGTGCCAGCAGTTGGGGACAGAAAAATGAGCAGTTCTTC. This gives the protein CASSWGQKNEQFF. This chain links TRBV6-5 with TRBJ2-1, with 7 positions matching TRBD1. V lost 4 bases and J lost 7; bases outside the gene matches: 4. The CDR3 length is 13 residues. Germline CDR1 and CDR2: MNHEY and SVGAGI.

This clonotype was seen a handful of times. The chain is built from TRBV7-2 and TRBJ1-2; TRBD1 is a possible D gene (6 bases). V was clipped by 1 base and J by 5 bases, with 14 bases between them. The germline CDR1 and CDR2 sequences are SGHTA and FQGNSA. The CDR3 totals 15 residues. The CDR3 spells CASSLEGAGVYGYTF. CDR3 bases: TGTGCCAGCAGCTTAGAAGGGGCAGGGGTATATGGCTACACCTTC.

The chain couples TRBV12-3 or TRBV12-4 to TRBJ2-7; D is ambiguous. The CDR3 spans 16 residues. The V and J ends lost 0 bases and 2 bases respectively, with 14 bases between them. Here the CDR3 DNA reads TGTGCCAGCAGTTTAGCGAGAAATCCAGTCCCCTACGAGCAGTACTTC. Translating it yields CASSLARNPVPYEQYF.

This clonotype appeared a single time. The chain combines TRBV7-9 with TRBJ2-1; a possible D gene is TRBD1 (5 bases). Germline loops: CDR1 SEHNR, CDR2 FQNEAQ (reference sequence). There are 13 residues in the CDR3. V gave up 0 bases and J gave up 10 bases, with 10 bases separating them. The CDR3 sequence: CASSLAYRQEQFF. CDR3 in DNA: TGTGCCAGCAGCTTAGCATACAGACAGGAGCAGTTCTTC.

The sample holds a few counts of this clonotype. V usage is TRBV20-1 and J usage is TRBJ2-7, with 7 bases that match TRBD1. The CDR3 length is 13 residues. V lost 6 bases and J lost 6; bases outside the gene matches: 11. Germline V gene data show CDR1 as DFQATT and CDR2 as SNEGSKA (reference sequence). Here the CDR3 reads CSARSGQEGEQYF. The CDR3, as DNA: TGCAGTGCCCGTTCCGGACAGGAAGGCGAGCAGTACTTC.

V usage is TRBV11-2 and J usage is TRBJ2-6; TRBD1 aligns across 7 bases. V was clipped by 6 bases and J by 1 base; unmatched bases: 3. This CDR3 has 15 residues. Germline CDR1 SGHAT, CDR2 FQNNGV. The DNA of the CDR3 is TGTGCCAGCAGGAAGACAGGGTCTGGGGCCAACGTCCTGACTTTC. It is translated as CASRKTGSGANVLTF.

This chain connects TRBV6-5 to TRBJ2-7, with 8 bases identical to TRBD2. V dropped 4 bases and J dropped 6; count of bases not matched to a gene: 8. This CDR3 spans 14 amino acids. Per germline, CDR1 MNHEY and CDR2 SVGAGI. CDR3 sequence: CASSSLGTSGEQYV. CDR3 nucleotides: TGTGCCAGCAGTTCCCTCGGGACTAGTGGCGAGCAGTACGTC.

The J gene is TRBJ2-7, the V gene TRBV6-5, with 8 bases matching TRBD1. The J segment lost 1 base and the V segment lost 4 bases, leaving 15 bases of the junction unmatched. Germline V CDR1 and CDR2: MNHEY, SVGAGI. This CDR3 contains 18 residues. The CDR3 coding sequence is TGTGCCAGCAGTTCACCTCGGGGGACAGGTTTGGATTCCTACGAGCAGTACGTC. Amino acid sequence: CASSSPRGTGLDSYEQYV.

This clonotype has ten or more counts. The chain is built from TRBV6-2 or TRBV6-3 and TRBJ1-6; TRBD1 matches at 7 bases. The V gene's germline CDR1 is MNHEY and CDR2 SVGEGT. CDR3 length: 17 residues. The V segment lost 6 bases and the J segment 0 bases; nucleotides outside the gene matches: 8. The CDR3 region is CASSRTGSSSYNSPLHF. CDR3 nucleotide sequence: TGTGCCAGCAGCCGGACAGGATCAAGCTCCTATAATTCACCCCTCCACTTT.

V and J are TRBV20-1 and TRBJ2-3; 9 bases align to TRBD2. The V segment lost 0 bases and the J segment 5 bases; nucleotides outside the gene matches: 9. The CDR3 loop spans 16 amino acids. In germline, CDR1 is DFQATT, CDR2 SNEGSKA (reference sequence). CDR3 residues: CSARDIQRGALDTQYF. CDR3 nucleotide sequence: TGCAGTGCTAGAGATATCCAGCGGGGGGCTTTAGATACGCAGTATTTT.

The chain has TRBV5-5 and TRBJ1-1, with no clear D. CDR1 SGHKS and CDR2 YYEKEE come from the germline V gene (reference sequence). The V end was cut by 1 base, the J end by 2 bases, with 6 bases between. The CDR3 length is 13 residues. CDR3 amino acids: CASSLLFNTEAFF. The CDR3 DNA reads TGTGCCAGCAGCTTGCTCTTCAACACTGAAGCTTTCTTT.

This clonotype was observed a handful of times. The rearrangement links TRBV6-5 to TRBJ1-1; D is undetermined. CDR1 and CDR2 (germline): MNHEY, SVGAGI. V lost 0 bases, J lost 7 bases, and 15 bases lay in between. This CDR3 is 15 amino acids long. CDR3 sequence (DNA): TGTGCCAGCAGTTACTCGAGGGCGAGTGGGAGTGAAGCTTTCTTT. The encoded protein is CASSYSRASGSEAFF.

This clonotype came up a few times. This chain's CDR3 is CASSIQGGAYNEQFF. The CDR3, as DNA: TGTGCCAGCAGCATACAGGGGGGGGCCTACAATGAGCAGTTCTTC. V usage is TRBV7-6 and J usage is TRBJ2-1; D possibly corresponds to TRBD1 (8 bases). Trimming pared 5 bases from V and 2 bases from J, leaving 13 bases between. CDR3 length equals 15 residues. CDR1 is SGHVS and CDR2 is FNYEAQ in the germline V gene. The full variable domain, rest sourced from reference TRBV7-6 and TRBJ2-1, is GAGVSQSPRYKVTKRGQDVALRCDPISGHVSLYWYRQALGQGPEFLTYFNYEAQQDKSGLPNDRFSAERPEGSISTLTIQRTEQRDSAMYRCASSIQGGAYNEQFFGPGTRLTVL.

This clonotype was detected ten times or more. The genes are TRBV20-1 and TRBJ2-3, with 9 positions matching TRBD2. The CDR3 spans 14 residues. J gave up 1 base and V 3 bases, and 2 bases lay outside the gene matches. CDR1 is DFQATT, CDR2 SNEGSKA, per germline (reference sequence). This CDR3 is CSARTSGRTDTQYF. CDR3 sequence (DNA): TGCAGTGCTAGGACTAGCGGCCGCACAGATACGCAGTATTTT.

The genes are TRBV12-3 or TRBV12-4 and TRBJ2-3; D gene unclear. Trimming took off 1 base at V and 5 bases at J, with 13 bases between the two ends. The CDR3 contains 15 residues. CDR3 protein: CASSLVWGRRDTQYF. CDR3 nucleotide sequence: TGTGCCAGCAGTTTAGTCTGGGGAAGGAGAGATACGCAGTATTTT.

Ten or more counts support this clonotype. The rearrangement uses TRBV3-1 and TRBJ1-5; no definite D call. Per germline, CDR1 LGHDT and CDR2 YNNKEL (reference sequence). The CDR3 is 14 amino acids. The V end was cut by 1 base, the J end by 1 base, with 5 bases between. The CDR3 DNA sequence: TGTGCCAGCAGCCAAGGTGGGAGCAATCAGCCCCAGCATTTT. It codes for CASSQGGSNQPQHF. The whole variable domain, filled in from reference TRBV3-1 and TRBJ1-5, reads DTAVSQTPKYLVTQMGNDKSIKCEQNLGHDTMYWYKQDSKKFLKIMFSYNNKELIINETVPNRFSPKSPDKAHLNLHINSLELGDSAVYFCASSQGGSNQPQHFGDGTRLSIL.

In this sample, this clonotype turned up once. Written as DNA, the CDR3 is TGCGCCAGCAGCTTGGAAGGGGGCATCGATACGCAGTATTTT. It yields the protein CASSLEGGIDTQYF. The genes are TRBV5-1 and TRBJ2-3; 7 bases map to TRBD1. The CDR3 is made up of 14 amino acids. V lost 0 bases, J lost 6 bases, and 4 bases stayed unmatched. The germline V gene has CDR1 SGHRS and CDR2 YFSETQ.